This record looks at one T cell receptor beta chain sequence and its context. Its antigen is not identified. These data originate in a study of shared clonotypes between healthy human individuals. Sequencing used immunoSEQ multiplex PCR; TCRdb keeps in-frame clones, though not all of them. Found here are some 2 million clones, 85% to 95% of them singletons; the top ten hold roughly 0.13%. Everyone who donated was a Caucasian adult who lived in Nashville, Tennessee. From CD4+ cells came CD45RA+ naive and CD45RA-negative memory subsets. Germline assignment: CDR1 MDHEN and CDR2 SYDVKM. The CDR3 has 13 residues. V dropped 6 bases and J dropped 3 bases, with 10 bases sitting between them. Study-level findings and limits: Naive subsets generally exceeded memory subsets in estimated richness. Non-shared clonotypes had lower generation probabilities than those shared by all four donors.

This receptor was taken from a young man in good health. The sequenced sample was naive CD4+ T cells sorted from blood. The subset denotes: CD45RA+ positively selected. The chain carries TRBV28 and TRBJ2-3, with D tentatively TRBD1 or TRBD2 (5 bases each). The DNA for the CDR3 is TGTGCCAGCAGGGGAGAGGGGACAGATACGCAGTATTTT. This gives the protein CASRGEGTDTQYF.